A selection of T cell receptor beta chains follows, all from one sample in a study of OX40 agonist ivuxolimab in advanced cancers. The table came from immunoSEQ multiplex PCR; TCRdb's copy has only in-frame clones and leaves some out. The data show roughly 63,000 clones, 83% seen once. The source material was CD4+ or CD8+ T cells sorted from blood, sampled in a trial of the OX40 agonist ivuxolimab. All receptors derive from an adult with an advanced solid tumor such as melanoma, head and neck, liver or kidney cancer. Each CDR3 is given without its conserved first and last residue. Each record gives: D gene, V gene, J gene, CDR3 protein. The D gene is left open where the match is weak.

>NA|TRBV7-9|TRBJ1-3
ASSLANAGNTIY
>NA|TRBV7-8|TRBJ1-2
ASSSSDRTNYGYT
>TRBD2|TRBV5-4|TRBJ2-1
ASSSLAGGAYNEQF
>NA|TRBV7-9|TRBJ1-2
ASSLSMGYGYT
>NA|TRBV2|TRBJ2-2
ASSESPHTGELF
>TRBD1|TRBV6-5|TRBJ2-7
ASSPQGNYEQY
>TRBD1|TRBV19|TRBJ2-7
ASSMGQGLNEQY
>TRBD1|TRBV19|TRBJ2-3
ASRNTGGADTQY
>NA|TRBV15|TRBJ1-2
ATSREMSYT
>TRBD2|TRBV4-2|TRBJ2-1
ASSQGVTGGGEQF
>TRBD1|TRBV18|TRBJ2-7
ASSPPGQGAYEQY
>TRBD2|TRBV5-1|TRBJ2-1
ASGGGGLSYNEQF
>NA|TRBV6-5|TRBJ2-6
ASSYSRGAGANVLT
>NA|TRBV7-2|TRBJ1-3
ASSLAQVTENTIY
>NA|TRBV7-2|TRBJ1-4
ASSSGVLREKLF
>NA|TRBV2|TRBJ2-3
ASSPSGRGTDTQY
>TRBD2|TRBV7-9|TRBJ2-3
ASSLGSGGQGDTQY
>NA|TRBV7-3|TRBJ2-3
ASSSTRDTDTQY
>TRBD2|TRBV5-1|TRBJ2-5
ASSVGLAGGLQETQY
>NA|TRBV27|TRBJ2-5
ASSPLTLGVGETQY
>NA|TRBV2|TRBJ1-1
ASLSLGVTEAF
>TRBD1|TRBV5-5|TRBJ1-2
ASSSGQGNGYT
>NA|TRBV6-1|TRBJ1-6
ASNPDSKSDSPLH
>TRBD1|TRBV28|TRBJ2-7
ASSGTGLGHYEQY
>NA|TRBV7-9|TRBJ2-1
ASSPLNNEQF
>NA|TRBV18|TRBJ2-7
ASTGQSKNEQY
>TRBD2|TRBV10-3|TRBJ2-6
AISGGAGGSGANVLT
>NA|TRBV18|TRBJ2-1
ASSPQPLQEQF
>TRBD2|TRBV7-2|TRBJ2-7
ASSLYSGGTYEQY
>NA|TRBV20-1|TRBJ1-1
SASGNTEAF
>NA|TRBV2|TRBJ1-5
ASSDIQGNQPQH
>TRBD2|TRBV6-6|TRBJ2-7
ASTRTSGGARQY
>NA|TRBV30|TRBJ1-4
AWSVGRKFNEKLF
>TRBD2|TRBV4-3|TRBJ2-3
ASAGLAGGPSTDTQY
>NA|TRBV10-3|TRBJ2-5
AIRAGRGETQY
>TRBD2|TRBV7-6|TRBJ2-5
ASSSRGGYQETQY
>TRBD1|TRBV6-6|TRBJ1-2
ASSQGQGAFGYT
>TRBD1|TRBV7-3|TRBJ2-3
ASGQGADTQY
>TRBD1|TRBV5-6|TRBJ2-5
ASSLPPATGGRQETQY
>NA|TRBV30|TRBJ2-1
AWSVPSSYNEQF
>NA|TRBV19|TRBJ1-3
ASRPSSGLGDTIY
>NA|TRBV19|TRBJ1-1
ASSIGGSLGIGTEAF
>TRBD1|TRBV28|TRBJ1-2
ASSLLGGTGDNRGYT
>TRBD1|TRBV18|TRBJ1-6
ASSPRSGQGNSPLH
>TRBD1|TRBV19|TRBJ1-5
ASSLETISGTGRLGPQH
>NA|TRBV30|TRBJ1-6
AWSVETPNSPLH
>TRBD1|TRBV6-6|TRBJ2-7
ASSYSRQGKY
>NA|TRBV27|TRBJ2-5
ASSLGGSKETQY
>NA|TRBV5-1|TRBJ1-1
ASSLSEVVTEAF
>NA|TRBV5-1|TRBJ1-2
ASSSRWQGNGYT
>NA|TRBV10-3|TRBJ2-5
AISGGPKETQY